Following are 11 T cell receptor beta chains from one sample sequenced in a study of cytomegalovirus exposure and HLA in healthy donors. The primer mix had 60 Vbeta and 13 Jbeta primers. The data were produced by immunoSEQ multiplex PCR, yet TCRdb's version contains in-frame clones alone and is incomplete. Of about 130,000 clones listed, 75% were seen once; the top ten hold about 7%. The sample taken for sequencing was PBMCs. The receptors derive from a young man in good health and CMV-seronegative.

This chain links TRBV7-3 with TRBJ1-5; D is ambiguous. The CDR3 covers 13 residues. The germline CDR1 and CDR2 sequences are SGHTA and FQGTGA. Trimming shortened V by 2 bases and J by 10 bases, and 12 bases separated the two germline ends. As DNA, the CDR3 is TGTGCCAGCAGCTTAGAGGAGGGAGCTCCCCAGCATTTT. This gives the protein CASSLEEGAPQHF.

The chain employs TRBV27 and TRBJ2-2, with TRBD2 identical over 8 bases. The ends lost 6 bases at V and 4 bases at J; junction bases unmatched: 4. CDR3 length: 14 amino acids. Germline CDR1 and CDR2: MNHEY and SMNVEV (reference sequence). In nucleotides, the CDR3 is TGTGCCAGCAGCGGGACTAGGTTCACCGGGGAGCTGTTTTTT. Protein sequence: CASSGTRFTGELFF.

On this clone itself: The junction shows a germline mismatch at one end, possibly a read error. This CDR3 is also generated by other DNA sequences in the sample. The CDR3 is CASSLGSGGSYGQYF. CDR3 nucleotide sequence: TGTGCCAGCAGCCTGGGTAGCGGGGGGAGCTACGGGCAGTACTTC. The V gene is TRBV5-6, the J gene TRBJ2-7; 10 bases line up with TRBD2. The CDR3 runs to 15 residues. CDR1 is SGHDT, CDR2 YYEEEE, per germline.

This chain uses TRBV5-8 with TRBJ1-5, with no clear D. The CDR3 is 13 residues long. CDR1 is SGHTS and CDR2 is YDEGEE in the germline V gene. Trimming took 5 bases from V and 3 from J, leaving 9 bases between them. The chain's CDR3 is CASRPDYNQPQHF. The DNA of the CDR3 is TGTGCCAGCAGGCCGGACTACAATCAGCCCCAGCATTTT.

V usage is TRBV27 and J usage is TRBJ2-2; D may be TRBD2 (7 bases). The CDR3 runs to 16 residues. Trimming took off 3 bases at V and 3 bases at J, with 14 bases between the two ends. The germline gives CDR1 MNHEY, CDR2 SMNVEV (reference sequence). For the CDR3, the DNA is TGTGCCAGCAGTTTTGAGGGGGGGCGGTACACCGGGGAGCTGTTTTTT. It translates to CASSFEGGRYTGELFF.

CDR3 DNA: TGTGCCAGCAGTTCCGGGACAGAGGGCAGCAGTCAGTACTTC. The encoded protein is CASSSGTEGSSQYF. The V gene is TRBV27, the J gene TRBJ2-4, with 7 bases identical to TRBD1. Trimming cost V 4 bases and J 12 bases; bases outside gene matches: 12. CDR3 length: 14 residues. Germline V gene lookup returns CDR1 MNHEY and CDR2 SMNVEV (reference sequence).

This rearrangement joins TRBV11-3 to TRBJ2-3; D call uncertain. Trimming removed 1 base from V and 0 bases from J, with 8 bases in between. Germline CDR1 reads SGHNT; CDR2 reads YENEEA. CDR3 size: 15 residues. The CDR3 DNA reads TGTGCCAGCAGCTTAGTTGCAGGCAGCACAGATACGCAGTATTTT. As protein: CASSLVAGSTDTQYF.

The gene calls are TRBV19 and TRBJ1-1, with 7 bases lining up with TRBD1. The CDR3 runs to 13 residues. V was clipped by 7 bases and J by 4 bases; unmatched bases: 6. Germline V gene data show CDR1 as LNHDA and CDR2 as SQIVND (reference sequence). The CDR3 region is CASINRGGTEAFF. In DNA form, the CDR3 reads TGTGCCAGTATTAACAGGGGAGGCACTGAAGCTTTCTTT.

The chain's CDR3 is CASSLRPSGRVETQYF. CDR3 nucleotides: TGCGCCAGCAGCTTGAGGCCTAGCGGGAGGGTAGAGACCCAGTACTTC. The J gene is TRBJ2-5, the V gene TRBV5-1; the match to TRBD2 covers 12 bases. V shed 1 base and J 4 bases; nucleotides not matched to a gene: 5. There are 16 residues in the CDR3. From germline, CDR1 is SGHRS and CDR2 YFSETQ.

This clone was observed a few times. The rearrangement links TRBV7-7 to TRBJ2-5, with D tentatively TRBD1 (5 bases). Germline V gene data show CDR1 as SSHAT and CDR2 as FNYEAQ (reference sequence). This CDR3 contains 13 residues. The V end lost 4 bases, the J end lost 1 base, and 7 bases lay between the germline ends. In DNA, the CDR3 is TGTGCCAGCAGCTCCCAGGGCCAAGAGACCCAGTACTTC. This gives the protein CASSSQGQETQYF. Looking up the rest from reference TRBV7-7 and TRBJ2-5 gives the full variable domain: GAGVSQSPRYKVTKRGQDVTLRCDPISSHATLYWYQQALGQGPEFLTYFNYEAQPDKSGLPSDRFSAERPEGSISTLTIQRTEQRDSAMYRCASSSQGQETQYFGPGTRLLVL.

The gene calls are TRBV5-1 and TRBJ2-5; unclear D gene. The CDR3 is 14 amino acids. Germline CDR1 reads SGHRS; CDR2 reads YFSETQ. The germline V and J ends were trimmed by 1 base and 1 base, with 8 bases remaining between them. Here the CDR3 reads CASSLLTVQETQYF. In DNA, the CDR3 is TGCGCCAGCAGCTTGTTAACAGTCCAAGAGACCCAGTACTTC. The full variable domain, in which reference TRBV5-1 and TRBJ2-5 provide the parts outside the CDR3, is KAGVTQTPRYLIKTRGQQVTLSCSPISGHRSVSWYQQTPGQGLQFLFEYFSETQRNKGNFPGRFSGRQFSNSRSEMNVSTLELGDSALYLCASSLLTVQETQYFGPGTRLLVL.